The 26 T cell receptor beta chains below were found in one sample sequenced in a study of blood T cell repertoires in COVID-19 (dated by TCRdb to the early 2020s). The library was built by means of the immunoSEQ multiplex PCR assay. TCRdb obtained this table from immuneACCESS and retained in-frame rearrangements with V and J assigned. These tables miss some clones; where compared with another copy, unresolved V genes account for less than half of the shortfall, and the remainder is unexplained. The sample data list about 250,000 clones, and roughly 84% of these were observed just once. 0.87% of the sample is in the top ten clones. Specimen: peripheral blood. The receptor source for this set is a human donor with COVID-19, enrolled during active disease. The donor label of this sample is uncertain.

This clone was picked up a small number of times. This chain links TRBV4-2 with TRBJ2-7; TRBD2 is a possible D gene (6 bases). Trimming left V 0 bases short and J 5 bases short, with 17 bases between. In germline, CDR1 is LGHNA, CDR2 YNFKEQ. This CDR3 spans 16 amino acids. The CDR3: CASSQDQAEGLDEQYF. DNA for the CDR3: TGTGCCAGCAGCCAAGATCAGGCGGAGGGTTTGGACGAGCAGTACTTC.

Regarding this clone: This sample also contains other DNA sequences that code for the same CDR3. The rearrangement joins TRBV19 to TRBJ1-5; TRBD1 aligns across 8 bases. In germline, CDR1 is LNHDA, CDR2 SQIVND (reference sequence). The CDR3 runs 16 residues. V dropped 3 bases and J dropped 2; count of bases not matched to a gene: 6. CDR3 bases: TGTGCCAGTAGTATCCAGGGGGCGGGTGGCAATCAGCCCCAGCATTTT. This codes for CASSIQGAGGNQPQHF.

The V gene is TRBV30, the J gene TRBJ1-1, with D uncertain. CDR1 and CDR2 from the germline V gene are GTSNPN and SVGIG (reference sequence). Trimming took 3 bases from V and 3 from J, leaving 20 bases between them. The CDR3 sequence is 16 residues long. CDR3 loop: CAWRRENRGRDTEAFF. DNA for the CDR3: TGTGCCTGGAGGAGGGAAAACAGAGGTAGGGACACTGAAGCTTTCTTT.

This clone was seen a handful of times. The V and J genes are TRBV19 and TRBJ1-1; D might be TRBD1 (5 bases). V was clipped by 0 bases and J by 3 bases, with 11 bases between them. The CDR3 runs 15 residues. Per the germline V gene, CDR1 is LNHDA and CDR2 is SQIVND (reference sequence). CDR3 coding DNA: TGTGCCAGTAGTATAGATGGAGGGGCTGACACTGAAGCTTTCTTT. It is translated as CASSIDGGADTEAFF.

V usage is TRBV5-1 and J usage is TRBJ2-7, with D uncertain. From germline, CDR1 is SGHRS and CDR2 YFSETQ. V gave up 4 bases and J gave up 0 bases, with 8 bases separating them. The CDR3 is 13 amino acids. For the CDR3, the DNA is TGCGCCAGCAGCGGCACAAGCTCCTACGAGCAGTACTTC. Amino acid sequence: CASSGTSSYEQYF. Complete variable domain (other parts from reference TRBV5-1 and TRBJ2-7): KAGVTQTPRYLIKTRGQQVTLSCSPISGHRSVSWYQQTPGQGLQFLFEYFSETQRNKGNFPGRFSGRQFSNSRSEMNVSTLELGDSALYLCASSGTSSYEQYFGPGTRLTVT.

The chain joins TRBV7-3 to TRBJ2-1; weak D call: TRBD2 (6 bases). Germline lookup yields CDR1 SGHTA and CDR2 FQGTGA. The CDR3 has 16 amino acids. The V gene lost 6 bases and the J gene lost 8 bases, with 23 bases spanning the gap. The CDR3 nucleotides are TGTGCCAGCAGTTCTAACCGACTTAGCGGAATCGATGAGCAGTTCTTC. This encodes CASSSNRLSGIDEQFF.

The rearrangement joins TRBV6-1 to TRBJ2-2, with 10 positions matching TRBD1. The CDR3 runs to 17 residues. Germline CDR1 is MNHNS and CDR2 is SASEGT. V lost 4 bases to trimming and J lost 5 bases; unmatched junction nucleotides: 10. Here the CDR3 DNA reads TGTGCCAGCAGTGGGCCGACAGGGGGCTTAGGGACCGGGGAGCTGTTTTTT. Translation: CASSGPTGGLGTGELFF.

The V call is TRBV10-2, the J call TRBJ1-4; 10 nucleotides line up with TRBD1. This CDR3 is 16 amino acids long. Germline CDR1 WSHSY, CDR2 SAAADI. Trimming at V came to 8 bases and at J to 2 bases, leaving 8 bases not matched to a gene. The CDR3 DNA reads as TGCGCCAGCTCAGGACAGGGGGTGGTGACTAATGAAAAACTGTTTTTT. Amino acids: CASSGQGVVTNEKLFF.

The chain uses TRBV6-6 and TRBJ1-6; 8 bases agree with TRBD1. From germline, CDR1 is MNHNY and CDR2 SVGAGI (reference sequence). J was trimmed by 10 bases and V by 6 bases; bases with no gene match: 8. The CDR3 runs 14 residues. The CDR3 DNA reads TGTGCCAGCAGCCGCACACAGGGGGGATCACCCCTCCACTTT. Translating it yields CASSRTQGGSPLHF.

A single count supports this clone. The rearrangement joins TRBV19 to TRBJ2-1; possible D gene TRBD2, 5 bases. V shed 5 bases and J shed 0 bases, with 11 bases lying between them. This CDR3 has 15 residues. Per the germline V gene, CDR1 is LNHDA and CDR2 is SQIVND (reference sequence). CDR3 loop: CASSSVAISYNEQFF. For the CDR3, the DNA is TGTGCCAGTAGTTCTGTAGCGATCTCCTACAATGAGCAGTTCTTC. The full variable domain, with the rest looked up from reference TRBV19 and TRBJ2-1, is DGGITQSPKYLFRKEGQNVTLSCEQNLNHDAMYWYRQDPGQGLRLIYYSQIVNDFQKGDIAEGYSVSREKKESFPLTVTSAQKNPTAFYLCASSSVAISYNEQFFGPGTRLTVL.

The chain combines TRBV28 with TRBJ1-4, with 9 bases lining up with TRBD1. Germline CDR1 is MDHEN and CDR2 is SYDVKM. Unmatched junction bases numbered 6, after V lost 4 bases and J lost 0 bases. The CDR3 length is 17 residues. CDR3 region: CASSSGRTGATNEKLFF. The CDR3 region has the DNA TGTGCCAGCAGTTCGGGCCGGACAGGGGCAACTAATGAAAAACTGTTTTTT.

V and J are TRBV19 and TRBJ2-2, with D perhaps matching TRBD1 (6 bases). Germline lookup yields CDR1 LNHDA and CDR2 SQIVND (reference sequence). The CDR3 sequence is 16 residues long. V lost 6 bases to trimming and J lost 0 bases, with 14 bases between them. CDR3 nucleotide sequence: TGTGCCAGTAGCCCGACAGGAAGCCCGAACACCGGGGAGCTGTTTTTT. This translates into CASSPTGSPNTGELFF.

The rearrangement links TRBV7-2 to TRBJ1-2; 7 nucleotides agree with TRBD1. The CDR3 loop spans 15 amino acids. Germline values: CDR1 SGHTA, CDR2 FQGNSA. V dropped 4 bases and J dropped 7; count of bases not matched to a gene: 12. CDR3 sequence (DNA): TGTGCCAGCAGCTCGGCGACAGGGCGCGAGGCTGGCTACACCTTC. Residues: CASSSATGREAGYTF. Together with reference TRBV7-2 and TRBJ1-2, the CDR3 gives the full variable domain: GAGVSQSPSNKVTEKGKDVELRCDPISGHTALYWYRQSLGQGLEFLIYFQGNSAPDKSGLPSDRFSAERTGGSVSTLTIQRTQQEDSAVYLCASSSATGREAGYTFGSGTRLTVV.

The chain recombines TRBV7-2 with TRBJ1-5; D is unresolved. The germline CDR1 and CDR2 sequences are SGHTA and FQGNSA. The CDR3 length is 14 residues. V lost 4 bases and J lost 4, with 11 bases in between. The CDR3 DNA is TGTGCCAGCAGCTCCACGGGAGCTAATCAGCCCCAGCATTTT. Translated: CASSSTGANQPQHF.

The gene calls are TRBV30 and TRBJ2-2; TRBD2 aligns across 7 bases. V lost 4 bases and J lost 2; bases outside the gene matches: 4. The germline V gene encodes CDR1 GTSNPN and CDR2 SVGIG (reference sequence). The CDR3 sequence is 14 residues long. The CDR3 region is CAWKRDYNTGELFF. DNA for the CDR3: TGTGCCTGGAAGAGGGACTACAACACCGGGGAGCTGTTTTTT.

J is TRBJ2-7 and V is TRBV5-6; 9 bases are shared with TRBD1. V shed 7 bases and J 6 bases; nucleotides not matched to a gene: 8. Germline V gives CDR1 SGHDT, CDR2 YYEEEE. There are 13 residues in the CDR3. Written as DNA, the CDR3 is TGTGCCAGCTCGAAAACAGGGGGCGCCGAGCAGTACTTC. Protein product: CASSKTGGAEQYF.

The CDR3 loop reads CAIGQDNEKLFF. CDR3 coding DNA: TGTGCCATCGGACAGGATAATGAAAAACTGTTTTTT. This chain uses TRBV10-3 with TRBJ1-4, with 7 bases aligning to TRBD1. The germline V gene encodes CDR1 ENHRY and CDR2 SYGVKD. This CDR3 spans 12 amino acids. The ends lost 8 bases at V and 4 bases at J; junction bases unmatched: 1.

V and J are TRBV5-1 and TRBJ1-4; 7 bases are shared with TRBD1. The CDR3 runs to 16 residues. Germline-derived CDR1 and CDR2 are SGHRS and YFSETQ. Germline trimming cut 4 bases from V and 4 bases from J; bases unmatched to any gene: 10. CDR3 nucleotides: TGCGCCAGCAGCCGGGCCCCTCCAGGGGGTAATGAAAAACTGTTTTTT. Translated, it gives CASSRAPPGGNEKLFF. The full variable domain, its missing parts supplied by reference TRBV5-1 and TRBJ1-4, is KAGVTQTPRYLIKTRGQQVTLSCSPISGHRSVSWYQQTPGQGLQFLFEYFSETQRNKGNFPGRFSGRQFSNSRSEMNVSTLELGDSALYLCASSRAPPGGNEKLFFGSGTQLSVL.

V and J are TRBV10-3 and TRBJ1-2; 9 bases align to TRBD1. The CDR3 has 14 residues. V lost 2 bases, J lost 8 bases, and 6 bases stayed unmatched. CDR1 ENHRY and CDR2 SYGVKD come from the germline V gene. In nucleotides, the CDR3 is TGTGCCATCAGTGAGATGGGACAGGGAGGCGGCTACACCTTC. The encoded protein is CAISEMGQGGGYTF.

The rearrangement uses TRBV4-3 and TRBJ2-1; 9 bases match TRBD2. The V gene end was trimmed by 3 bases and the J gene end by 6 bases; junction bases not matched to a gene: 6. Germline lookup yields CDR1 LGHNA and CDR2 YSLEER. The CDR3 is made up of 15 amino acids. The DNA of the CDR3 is TGCGCCAGCAGCCAGATTAGCGGGAGAGCCAATGAGCAGTTCTTC. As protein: CASSQISGRANEQFF.

This chain's CDR3 is CASTDRDGGSYEQYF. The CDR3 nucleotides read TGTGCCAGCACCGACAGGGATGGGGGCTCCTACGAGCAGTACTTC. J is TRBJ2-7 and V is TRBV6-4, with TRBD1 identical over 7 bases. Germline V gene lookup returns CDR1 MRHNA and CDR2 SNTAGT. The CDR3 is 15 residues long. V dropped 7 bases and J dropped 0; count of bases not matched to a gene: 9.

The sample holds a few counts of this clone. In DNA, the CDR3 is TGTGCCAGCAGCCCCCTGGGGGGGAGCATCTACAATGAGCAGTTCTTC. It yields the protein CASSPLGGSIYNEQFF. The rearrangement uses TRBV28 and TRBJ2-1; TRBD2 matches 7 bases. Germline V gene sequence: CDR1 MDHEN, CDR2 SYDVKM. V gave up 6 bases and J gave up 3 bases; unmatched junction bases: 11. The CDR3 runs to 16 residues.

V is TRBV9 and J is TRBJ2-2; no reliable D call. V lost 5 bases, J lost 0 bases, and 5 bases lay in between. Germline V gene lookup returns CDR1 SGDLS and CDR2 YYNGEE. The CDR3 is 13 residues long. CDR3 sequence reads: CASSLANTGELFF. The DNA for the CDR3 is TGTGCCAGCAGTTTAGCGAACACCGGGGAGCTGTTTTTT.

The CDR3: CASSPSALETQYF. For the CDR3, the DNA is TGCGCCAGCAGCCCTAGTGCACTCGAGACCCAGTACTTC. The rearrangement joins TRBV4-1 to TRBJ2-5, with D unclear. The CDR3 is 13 residues long. CDR1 and CDR2 from the germline V gene are MGHRA and YSYEKL. V dropped 4 bases and J dropped 5 bases, with 11 bases sitting between them.

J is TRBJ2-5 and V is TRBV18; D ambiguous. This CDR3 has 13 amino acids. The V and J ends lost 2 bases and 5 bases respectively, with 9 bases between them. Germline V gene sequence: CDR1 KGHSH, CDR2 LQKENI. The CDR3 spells CASSPELRETQYF. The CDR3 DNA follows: TGTGCCAGCTCACCAGAGCTCAGGGAGACCCAGTACTTC.

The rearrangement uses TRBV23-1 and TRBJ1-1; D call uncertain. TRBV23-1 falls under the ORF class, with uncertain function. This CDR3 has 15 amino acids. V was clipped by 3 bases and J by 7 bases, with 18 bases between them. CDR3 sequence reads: CASSHRGFDGYEAFF. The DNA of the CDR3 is TGCGCCAGCAGTCATCGAGGTTTCGACGGTTATGAAGCTTTCTTT.